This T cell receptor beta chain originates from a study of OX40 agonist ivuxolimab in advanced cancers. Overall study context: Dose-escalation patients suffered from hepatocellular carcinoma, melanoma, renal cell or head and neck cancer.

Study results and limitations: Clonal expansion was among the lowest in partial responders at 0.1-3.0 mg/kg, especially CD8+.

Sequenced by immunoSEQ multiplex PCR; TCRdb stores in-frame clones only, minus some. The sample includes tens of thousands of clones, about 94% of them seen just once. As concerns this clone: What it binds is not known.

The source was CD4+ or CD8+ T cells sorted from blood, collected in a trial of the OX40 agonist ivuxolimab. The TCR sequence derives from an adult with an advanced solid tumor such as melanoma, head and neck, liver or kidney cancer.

CDR3 DNA: TGTGCCAGCAGTGAGTCGAGGGACCTTCACTATGGCTACACCTTC. This encodes CASSESRDLHYGYTF. This chain links TRBV2 with TRBJ1-2, with D maybe TRBD1 (5 bases). This CDR3 spans 15 amino acids. V lost 3 bases to trimming and J lost 3 bases, with 14 bases between them. Looked up from germline, CDR1 is SNHLY and CDR2 is FYNNEI.